Listed here is a single T cell receptor beta chain. Its antigen is unknown. The record originates from a study of cytomegalovirus exposure and HLA in healthy donors. General study points: Immune exposure information available was restricted to CMV serostatus. Among the CMV-associated chains, three were confirmed in vitro as specific for CMV antigens. The authors judged a highly shared variant cluster likely a sequencing artifact. An assumption of roughly uniform sequencing depth across donors underlay the presence/absence analyses.

The germline CDR1 and CDR2 sequences are GTSNPN and SVGIG (reference sequence). The CDR3 loop spans 10 amino acids. Trimming stripped 5 bases from V and 8 bases from J, with 6 bases between. PCR amplification relied on 60 Vbeta primers (plus 13 Jbeta primers). Sequencing was performed with immunoSEQ multiplex PCR; in TCRdb, only in-frame clones are kept and a portion is missing. The table shows 150,000 to 200,000 clones, with 77% occurring only once. The rearrangement uses TRBV30 and TRBJ1-4; D gene ambiguous. This receptor was taken from a man aged 18 to 30 in good health and CMV-seronegative. Sequenced input: PBMCs. In DNA form, the CDR3 reads TGTGCCTGGGGCTTGGAAAAACTGTTTTTT. Translated, it gives CAWGLEKLFF.